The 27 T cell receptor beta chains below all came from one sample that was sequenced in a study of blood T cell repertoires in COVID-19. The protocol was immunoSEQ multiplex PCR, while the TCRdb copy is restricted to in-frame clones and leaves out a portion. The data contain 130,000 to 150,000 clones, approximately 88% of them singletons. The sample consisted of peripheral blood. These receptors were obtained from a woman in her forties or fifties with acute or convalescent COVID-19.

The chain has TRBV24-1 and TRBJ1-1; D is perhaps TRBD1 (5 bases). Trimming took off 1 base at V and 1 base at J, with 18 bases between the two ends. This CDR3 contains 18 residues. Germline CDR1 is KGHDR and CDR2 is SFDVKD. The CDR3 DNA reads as TGTGCCACCAGTGATTTTTTGGTCCGGGGGAAGGAGAACACTGAAGCTTTCTTT. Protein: CATSDFLVRGKENTEAFF.

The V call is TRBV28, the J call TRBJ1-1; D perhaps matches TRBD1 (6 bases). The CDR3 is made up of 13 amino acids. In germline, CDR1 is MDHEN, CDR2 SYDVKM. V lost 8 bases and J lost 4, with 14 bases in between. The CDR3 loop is CASRQDFGTEAFF. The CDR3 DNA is TGTGCCAGCCGACAGGATTTCGGCACTGAAGCTTTCTTT.

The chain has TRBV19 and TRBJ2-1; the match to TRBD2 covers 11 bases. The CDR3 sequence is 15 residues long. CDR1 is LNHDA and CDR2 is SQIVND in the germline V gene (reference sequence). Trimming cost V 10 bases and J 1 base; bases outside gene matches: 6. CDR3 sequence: CATGLAANSYNEQFF. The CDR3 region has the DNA TGTGCCACGGGACTAGCGGCCAATTCCTACAATGAGCAGTTCTTC.

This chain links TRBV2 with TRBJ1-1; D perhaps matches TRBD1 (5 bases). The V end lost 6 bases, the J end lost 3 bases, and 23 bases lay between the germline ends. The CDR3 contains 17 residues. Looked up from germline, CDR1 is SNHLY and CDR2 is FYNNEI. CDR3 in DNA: TGTGCCAGCAGCCAATGGGGGGTGGGAGCCAGGCACACTGAAGCTTTCTTT. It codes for CASSQWGVGARHTEAFF.

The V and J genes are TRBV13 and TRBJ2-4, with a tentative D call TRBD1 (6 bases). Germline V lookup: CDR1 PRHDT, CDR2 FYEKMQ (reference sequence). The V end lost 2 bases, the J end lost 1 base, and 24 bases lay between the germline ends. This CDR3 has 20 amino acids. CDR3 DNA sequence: TGTGCCAGCAGCTTACTAGGACAGTACAAGAAAGTTGGGGCCAAAAACATTCAGTACTTC. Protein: CASSLLGQYKKVGAKNIQYF.

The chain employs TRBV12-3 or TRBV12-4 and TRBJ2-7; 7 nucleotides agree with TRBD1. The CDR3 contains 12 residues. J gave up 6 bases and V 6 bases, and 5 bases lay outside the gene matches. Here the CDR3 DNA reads TGTGCCAGCAGGGTACAGGGGCTCGAGCAGTACTTC. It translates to CASRVQGLEQYF.

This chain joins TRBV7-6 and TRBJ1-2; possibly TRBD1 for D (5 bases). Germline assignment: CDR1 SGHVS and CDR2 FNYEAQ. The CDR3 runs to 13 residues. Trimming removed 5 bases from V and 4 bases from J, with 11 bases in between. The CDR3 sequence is CASSLDRGYGYTF. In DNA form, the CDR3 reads TGTGCCAGCAGCCTCGACAGAGGCTATGGCTACACCTTC.

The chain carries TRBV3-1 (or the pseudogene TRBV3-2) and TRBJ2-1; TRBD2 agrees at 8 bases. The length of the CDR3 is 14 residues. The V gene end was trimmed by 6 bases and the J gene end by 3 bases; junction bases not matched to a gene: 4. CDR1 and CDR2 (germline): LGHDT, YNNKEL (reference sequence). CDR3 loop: CASSPGGLYNEQFF. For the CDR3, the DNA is TGTGCCAGCAGTCCGGGAGGGCTCTACAATGAGCAGTTCTTC.

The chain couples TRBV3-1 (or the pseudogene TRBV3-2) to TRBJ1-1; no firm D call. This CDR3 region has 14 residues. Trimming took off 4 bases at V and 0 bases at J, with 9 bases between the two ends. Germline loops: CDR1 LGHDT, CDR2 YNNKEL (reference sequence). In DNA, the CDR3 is TGTGCCAGCAGCCCAGAGGCCATGAACACTGAAGCTTTCTTT. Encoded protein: CASSPEAMNTEAFF.

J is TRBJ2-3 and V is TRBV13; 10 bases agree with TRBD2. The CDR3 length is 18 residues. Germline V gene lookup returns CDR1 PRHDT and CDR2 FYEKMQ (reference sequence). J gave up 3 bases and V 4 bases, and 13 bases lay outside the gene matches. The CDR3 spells CASSSRGVAGGATDTQYF. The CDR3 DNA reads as TGTGCCAGCAGCTCCCGAGGGGTAGCGGGGGGTGCGACAGATACGCAGTATTTT.

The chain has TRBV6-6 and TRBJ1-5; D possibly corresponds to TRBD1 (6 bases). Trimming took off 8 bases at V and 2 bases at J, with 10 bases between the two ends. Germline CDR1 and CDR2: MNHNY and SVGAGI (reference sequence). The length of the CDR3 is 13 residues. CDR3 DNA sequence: TGTGCCAGCGCGCCAGGGGGCAATCAGCCCCAGCATTTT. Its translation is CASAPGGNQPQHF.

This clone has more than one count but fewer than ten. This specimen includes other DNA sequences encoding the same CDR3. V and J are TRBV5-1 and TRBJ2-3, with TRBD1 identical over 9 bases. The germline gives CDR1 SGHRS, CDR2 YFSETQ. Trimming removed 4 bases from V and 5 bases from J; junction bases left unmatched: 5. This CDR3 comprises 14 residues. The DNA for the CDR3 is TGCGCCAGCAGCGTACAGGGGGCCGAAGATACGCAGTATTTT. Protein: CASSVQGAEDTQYF.

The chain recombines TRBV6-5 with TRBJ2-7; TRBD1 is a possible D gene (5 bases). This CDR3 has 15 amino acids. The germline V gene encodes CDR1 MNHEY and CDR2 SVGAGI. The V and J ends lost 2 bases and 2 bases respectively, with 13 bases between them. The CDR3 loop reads CASSYPRTTAYEQYF. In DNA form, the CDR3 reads TGTGCCAGCAGTTACCCCCGGACAACGGCCTACGAGCAGTACTTC.

This CDR3 is CASTNSGGAYNEQFF. Here the CDR3 DNA reads TGTGCCAGCACCAACTCCGGGGGGGCTTACAATGAGCAGTTCTTC. V usage is TRBV6-5 and J usage is TRBJ2-1; 8 nucleotides agree with TRBD2. The V segment lost 7 bases and the J segment 4 bases; nucleotides outside the gene matches: 9. Germline V CDR1 and CDR2: MNHEY, SVGAGI. This CDR3 has 15 residues.

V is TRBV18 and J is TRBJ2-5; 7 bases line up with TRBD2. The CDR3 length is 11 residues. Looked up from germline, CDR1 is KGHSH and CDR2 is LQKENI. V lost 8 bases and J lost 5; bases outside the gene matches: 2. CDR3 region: CASRGVETQYF. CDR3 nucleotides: TGTGCCAGCCGGGGGGTGGAGACCCAGTACTTC.

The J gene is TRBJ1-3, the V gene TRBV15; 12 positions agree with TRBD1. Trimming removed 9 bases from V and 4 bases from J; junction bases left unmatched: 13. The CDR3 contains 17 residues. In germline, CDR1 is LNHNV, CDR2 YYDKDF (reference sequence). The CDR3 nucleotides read TGTGCCACTGGGGCGGGACAGGGGGCTCCTGGAGGAAACACCATATATTTT. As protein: CATGAGQGAPGGNTIYF.

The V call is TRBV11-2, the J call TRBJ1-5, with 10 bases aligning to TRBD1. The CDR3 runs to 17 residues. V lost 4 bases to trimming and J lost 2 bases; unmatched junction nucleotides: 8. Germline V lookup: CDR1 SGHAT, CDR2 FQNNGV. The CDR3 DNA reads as TGTGCCAGCAGCTCCGGGACAGGGGATCTGGGCAATCAGCCCCAGCATTTT. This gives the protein CASSSGTGDLGNQPQHF.

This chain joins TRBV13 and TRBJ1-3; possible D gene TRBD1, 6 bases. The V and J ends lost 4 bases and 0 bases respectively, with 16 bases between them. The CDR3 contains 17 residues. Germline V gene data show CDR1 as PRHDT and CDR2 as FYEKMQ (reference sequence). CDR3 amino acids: CASSSLTGSFSGNTIYF. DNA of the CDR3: TGTGCCAGCAGCTCACTGACAGGATCCTTCTCTGGAAACACCATATATTTT. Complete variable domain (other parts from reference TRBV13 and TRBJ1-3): AAGVIQSPRHLIKEKRETATLKCYPIPRHDTVYWYQQGPGQDPQFLISFYEKMQSDKGSIPDRFSAQQFSDYHSELNMSSLELGDSALYFCASSSLTGSFSGNTIYFGEGSWLTVV.

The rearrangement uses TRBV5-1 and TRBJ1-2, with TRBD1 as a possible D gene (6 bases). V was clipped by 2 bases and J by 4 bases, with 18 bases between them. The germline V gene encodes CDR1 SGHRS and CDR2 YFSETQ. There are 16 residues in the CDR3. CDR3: CASSFAAGEEVYGYTF. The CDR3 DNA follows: TGCGCCAGCAGCTTCGCGGCAGGGGAAGAGGTCTATGGCTACACCTTC.

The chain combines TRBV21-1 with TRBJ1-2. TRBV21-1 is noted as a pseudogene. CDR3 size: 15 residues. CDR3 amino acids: CASSKYREASYGYTF. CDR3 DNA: TGTGCCAGCAGCAAGTACCGCGAGGCCTCCTATGGCTACACCTTC.

CDR3 sequence reads: CASSFDFSGANVLTF. Written as DNA, the CDR3 is TGTGCCAGCAGCTTTGACTTCTCTGGGGCCAACGTCCTGACTTTC. J is TRBJ2-6 and V is TRBV7-9; D is ambiguous. The length of the CDR3 is 15 residues. Trimming removed 3 bases from V and 0 bases from J, with 6 bases in between. The germline V gene has CDR1 SEHNR and CDR2 FQNEAQ (reference sequence). Looking up the rest from reference TRBV7-9 and TRBJ2-6 gives the full variable domain: DTGVSQNPRHKITKRGQNVTFRCDPISEHNRLYWYRQTLGQGPEFLTYFQNEAQLEKSRLLSDRFSAERPKGSFSTLEIQRTEQGDSAMYLCASSFDFSGANVLTFGAGSRLTVL.

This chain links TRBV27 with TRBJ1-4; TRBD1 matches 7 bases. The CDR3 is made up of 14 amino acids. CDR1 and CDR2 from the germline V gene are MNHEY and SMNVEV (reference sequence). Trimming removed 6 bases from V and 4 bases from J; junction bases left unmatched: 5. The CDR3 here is CASRRGLNNEKLFF. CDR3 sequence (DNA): TGTGCCAGCAGAAGGGGGCTGAATAATGAAAAACTGTTTTTT.

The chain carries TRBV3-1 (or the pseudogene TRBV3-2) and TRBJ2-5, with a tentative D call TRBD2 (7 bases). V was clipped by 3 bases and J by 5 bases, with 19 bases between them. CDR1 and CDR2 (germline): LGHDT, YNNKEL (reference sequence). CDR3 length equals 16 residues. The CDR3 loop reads CASSHRGGGPGETQYF. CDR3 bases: TGTGCCAGCAGCCATAGAGGGGGGGGACCAGGGGAGACCCAGTACTTC.

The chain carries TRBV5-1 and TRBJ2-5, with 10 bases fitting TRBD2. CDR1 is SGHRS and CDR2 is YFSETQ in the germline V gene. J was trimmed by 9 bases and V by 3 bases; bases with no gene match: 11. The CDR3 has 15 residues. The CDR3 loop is CASSSVAGTSVAQYF. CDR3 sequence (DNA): TGCGCCAGCAGCTCGGTGGCAGGGACTAGCGTGGCCCAGTACTTC.

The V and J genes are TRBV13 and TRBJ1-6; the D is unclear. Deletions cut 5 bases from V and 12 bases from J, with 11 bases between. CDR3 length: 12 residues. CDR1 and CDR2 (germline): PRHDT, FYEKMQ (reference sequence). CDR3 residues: CASSRRPEPLHF. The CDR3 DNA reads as TGTGCCAGCAGCCGGAGACCAGAACCCCTCCACTTT.

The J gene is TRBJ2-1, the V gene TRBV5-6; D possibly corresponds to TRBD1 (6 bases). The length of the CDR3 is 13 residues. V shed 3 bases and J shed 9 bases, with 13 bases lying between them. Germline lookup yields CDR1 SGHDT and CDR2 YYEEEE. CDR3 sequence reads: CASSYGQKGEQFF. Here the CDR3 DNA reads TGTGCCAGCAGCTACGGACAGAAGGGTGAGCAGTTCTTC. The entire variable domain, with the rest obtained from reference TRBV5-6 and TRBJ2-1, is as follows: DAGVTQSPTHLIKTRGQQVTLRCSPKSGHDTVSWYQQALGQGPQFIFQYYEEEERQRGNFPDRFSGHQFPNYSSELNVNALLLGDSALYLCASSYGQKGEQFFGPGTRLTVL.

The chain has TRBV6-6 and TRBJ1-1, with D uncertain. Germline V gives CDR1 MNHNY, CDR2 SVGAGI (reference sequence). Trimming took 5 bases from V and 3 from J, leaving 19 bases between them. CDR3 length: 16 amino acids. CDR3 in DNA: TGTGCCAGCAGTGGAAGAAACGGCAGGAGGGACACTGAAGCTTTCTTT. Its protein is CASSGRNGRRDTEAFF.